Only a few counts were recorded for the clone carrying this T cell receptor beta chain. Antigen specificity is unknown. TCRdb called the 5' RACE reads again in MiXCR, with one record for every CDR3 protein. The sample lists some 690,000 distinct CDR3 sequences, around 20% seen once, with roughly 4% in the top ten. This CDR3 has 15 amino acids. CDR1 LGHNA and CDR2 YNFKEQ come from the germline V gene. The V end was cut by 0 bases, the J end by 3 bases, with 11 bases between. The data stem from a study of identical twins. Whole-study results and caveats: The same donors were not followed; conclusions instead depended on cross-sectional statistical analysis.

These data are also associated with another study on T cells expressing NK-cell markers.

The rearrangement joins TRBV4-2 to TRBJ1-1; D unresolved. What was sequenced was PBMCs. The receptor was isolated from a young woman in good health. CDR3 loop: CASSQDLWQYTEAFF. As DNA, the CDR3 is TGTGCCAGCAGCCAAGATCTATGGCAGTACACTGAAGCTTTCTTT.